This T cell receptor beta chain comes out of a study of shared clonotypes between healthy human individuals. General study results and limits: Sorted-subset sequencing was shown by rarefaction to be incomplete despite large depth.

Concerning this clone: The antigen remains unidentified.

Only in-frame clones appear in the TCRdb table, and some are missing; sequencing was by immunoSEQ multiplex PCR. The sample has around 1.5 million clones; approximately 98% are singletons. This CDR3 has 20 residues. Germline V gene data show CDR1 as MGHRA and CDR2 as YSYEKL. Unmatched junction bases numbered 11, after V lost 0 bases and J lost 0 bases. The chain recombines TRBV4-1 with TRBJ2-6, with TRBD1 matching 7 bases. The TCR originated in a man aged 25 to 40 in good health. The material sequenced was naive CD4+ T cells sorted from blood. Subset in this sample: CD45RA+ positively selected. CDR3 DNA sequence: TGCGCCAGCAGCCAAGAAGGGAACAGGGGCCTAGGCTCTGGGGCCAACGTCCTGACTTTC. Its translation is CASSQEGNRGLGSGANVLTF.